Below are 27 T cell receptor beta chains sequenced from a single sample in a study of cytomegalovirus exposure and HLA in healthy donors. The PCR had 60 Vbeta and 13 Jbeta primers. Profiled with immunoSEQ multiplex PCR; TCRdb holds only in-frame clones, not every one. The table has 200,000 or so clones, around 83% seen once. What was sequenced was PBMCs. These receptors were obtained from a woman in her 50s in good health and CMV-seropositive.

The V gene is TRBV9, the J gene TRBJ1-4, with 8 bases that match TRBD1. In germline, CDR1 is SGDLS, CDR2 YYNGEE. Trimming removed 0 bases from V and 8 bases from J; junction bases left unmatched: 3. There are 14 residues in the CDR3. DNA for the CDR3: TGTGCCAGCAGCGTAGACAGGGGGGGCGAAAAACTGTTTTTT. Translating gives CASSVDRGGEKLFF.

The chain uses TRBV7-9 and TRBJ2-1, with 8 bases identical to TRBD1. The trim removed 4 bases at V and 4 bases at J, leaving 6 bases unmatched. This CDR3 spans 15 amino acids. CDR1 and CDR2 from the germline V gene are SEHNR and FQNEAQ (reference sequence). CDR3 sequence reads: CASSSWDRRYNEQFF. CDR3 in DNA: TGTGCCAGCAGCTCATGGGACAGGAGATACAATGAGCAGTTCTTC.

This sequence joins TRBV6-6 and TRBJ2-3; 7 bases line up with TRBD2. Trimming took 0 bases from V and 1 from J; bases not matched to a gene: 4. The CDR3 loop spans 16 amino acids. Germline-derived CDR1 and CDR2 are MNHNY and SVGAGI (reference sequence). Here the CDR3 DNA reads TGTGCCAGCAGTTACTCGCGCGGGAGAGGCACAGATACGCAGTATTTT. It translates to CASSYSRGRGTDTQYF.

V is TRBV10-2 and J is TRBJ2-7, with a possible D match to TRBD2 (6 bases). From germline, CDR1 is WSHSY and CDR2 SAAADI. The CDR3 loop spans 13 amino acids. Trimming removed 6 bases at V and 2 bases at J, with 11 bases between. CDR3 nucleotides: TGCGCCAGCAGAAGGGACTCCGCCTACGAGCAGTACTTC. Amino acid sequence: CASRRDSAYEQYF.

V gene TRBV29-1 combines with J gene TRBJ2-1; 7 bases fit TRBD1. Germline CDR1 SQVTM, CDR2 ANQGSEA. V lost 2 bases, J lost 7 bases, and 8 bases stayed unmatched. The CDR3 has 14 amino acids. CDR3 amino acids: CSVELKTGLNEQFF. CDR3 coding DNA: TGCAGCGTTGAACTTAAGACAGGGTTAAATGAGCAGTTCTTC.

The rearrangement joins TRBV5-1 to TRBJ1-3; D not resolved. Germline-derived CDR1 and CDR2 are SGHRS and YFSETQ. V gave up 0 bases and J gave up 3 bases, with 7 bases separating them. The length of the CDR3 is 14 residues. CDR3 residues: CASSLGGLGNTIYF. The CDR3 DNA reads TGCGCCAGCAGCTTGGGAGGGCTTGGAAACACCATATATTTT.

This clone was seen more than once but under ten times. Here the CDR3 reads CASSVGIRGTDTQYF. CDR3 DNA: TGTGCCAGCAGCGTAGGTATAAGGGGGACAGATACGCAGTATTTT. This sequence joins TRBV9 and TRBJ2-3, with a possible D match to TRBD1 (6 bases). The germline V gene encodes CDR1 SGDLS and CDR2 YYNGEE. V was pared by 0 bases and J by 3 bases, with 11 bases between. This CDR3 is 15 amino acids long.

The rearrangement uses TRBV7-9 and TRBJ2-5; a possible D gene is TRBD1 (5 bases). Germline V gene sequence: CDR1 SEHNR, CDR2 FQNEAQ (reference sequence). This CDR3 has 14 residues. V lost 5 bases to trimming and J lost 1 base, with 11 bases between them. The CDR3 DNA sequence: TGTGCCAGCAGCCCAAACCAGGGCCAAGAGACCCAGTACTTC. Translation gives CASSPNQGQETQYF.

This clone was detected a few times. This chain links TRBV25-1 with TRBJ2-4; D possibly corresponds to TRBD2 (6 bases). This CDR3 is built from 12 residues. V was shortened by 3 bases and J by 10 bases, with 10 bases between the two germline ends. CDR1 MGHDK and CDR2 SYGVNS come from the germline V gene. CDR3 region: CASSEGGGIQYF. In DNA, the CDR3 is TGTGCCAGCAGTGAGGGGGGTGGAATTCAGTACTTC.

This clone was seen a handful of times. A read error may produce the germline difference seen at one junction end. The chain uses TRBV7-9 and TRBJ1-2; D is unclear. The germline V gene encodes CDR1 SEHNR and CDR2 FQNEAQ (reference sequence). This CDR3 contains 13 residues. CDR3: CSSSLEAIDRYTF. The CDR3 nucleotides are TGTTCCAGCAGCTTAGAAGCCATTGATCGCTACACCTTC.

The gene calls are TRBV5-8 and TRBJ2-1, with D possibly TRBD1 on 6 matching bases. The V gene lost 7 bases and the J gene lost 0 bases, with 11 bases spanning the gap. The CDR3 length is 14 residues. Germline CDR1 reads SGHTS; CDR2 reads YDEGEE. The CDR3 loop reads CASGSGVSYNEQFF. The CDR3 bases are TGTGCCAGCGGTTCAGGGGTCTCCTACAATGAGCAGTTCTTC.

This chain connects TRBV7-2 to TRBJ2-7, with 12 bases lining up with TRBD2. Unmatched junction bases numbered 4, after V lost 5 bases and J lost 2 bases. CDR3 length equals 15 residues. From germline, CDR1 is SGHTA and CDR2 FQGNSA. This chain's CDR3 is CASSKTSGGTYEQYF. CDR3 DNA sequence: TGTGCCAGCAGCAAGACTAGCGGGGGAACCTACGAGCAGTACTTC. Based on the CDR3 plus reference TRBV7-2 and TRBJ2-7, the full variable domain is GAGVSQSPSNKVTEKGKDVELRCDPISGHTALYWYRQSLGQGLEFLIYFQGNSAPDKSGLPSDRFSAERTGGSVSTLTIQRTQQEDSAVYLCASSKTSGGTYEQYFGPGTRLTVT.

In DNA, the CDR3 is TGTGCCACCAGCAGAGATTTCATGGCCATTGCTAATTCACCCCTCCACTTT. It specifies CATSRDFMAIANSPLHF. The gene calls are TRBV15 and TRBJ1-6; no reliable D call. V lost 0 bases to trimming and J lost 6 bases, with 15 bases between them. The CDR3 is 17 amino acids. CDR1 and CDR2 (germline): LNHNV, YYDKDF (reference sequence).

V is TRBV2 and J is TRBJ1-1; D ambiguous. The CDR3 length is 14 residues. Germline lookup yields CDR1 SNHLY and CDR2 FYNNEI. V shed 6 bases and J shed 3 bases, with 14 bases lying between them. The CDR3 bases are TGTGCCAGCAGACTCTTTCTCGGGGACACTGAAGCTTTCTTT. Translating gives CASRLFLGDTEAFF.

The rearrangement uses TRBV11-2 and TRBJ2-3; TRBD2 matches 13 bases. This CDR3 contains 19 residues. Germline assignment: CDR1 SGHAT and CDR2 FQNNGV. Losses at the gene ends were 0 bases for V and 4 bases for J; bases not matched to a gene: 10. This CDR3 reads CASSLERSGLAGEADTQYF. The DNA of the CDR3 is TGTGCCAGCAGCTTAGAACGGTCAGGACTAGCGGGAGAGGCAGATACGCAGTATTTT.

This sequence joins TRBV5-1 and TRBJ2-4; D is perhaps TRBD1 (7 bases). The V end lost 0 bases, the J end lost 6 bases, and 13 bases lay between the germline ends. Per the germline V gene, CDR1 is SGHRS and CDR2 is YFSETQ. This CDR3 is built from 15 residues. CDR3 in DNA: TGCGCCAGCAGCTTGGAGCCAGGGGGAGGAAACATTCAGTACTTC. As protein: CASSLEPGGGNIQYF.

This clone was observed a single time. The V call is TRBV7-6, the J call TRBJ1-4, with 9 bases that match TRBD1. The germline V gene encodes CDR1 SGHVS and CDR2 FNYEAQ. The CDR3 sequence is 16 residues long. With 5 bases clipped from V and 4 bases from J, the junction kept 8 bases outside the gene matches. CDR3 nucleotides: TGTGCCAGCAGCCCCAGACAGGGGGGTGGTAATGAAAAACTGTTTTTT. This sequence encodes CASSPRQGGGNEKLFF.

This clone showed up just a few times. In nucleotides, the CDR3 is TGTGCCAGCAGCGACAGGGGGCATGGGACAGATACGCAGTATTTT. Translated, it gives CASSDRGHGTDTQYF. The chain uses TRBV7-2 and TRBJ2-3, with 10 bases matching TRBD1. V was clipped by 5 bases and J by 3 bases; unmatched bases: 5. The CDR3 sequence is 15 residues long. In germline, CDR1 is SGHTA, CDR2 FQGNSA. Filled out from reference TRBV7-2 and TRBJ2-3, the complete variable domain reads GAGVSQSPSNKVTEKGKDVELRCDPISGHTALYWYRQSLGQGLEFLIYFQGNSAPDKSGLPSDRFSAERTGGSVSTLTIQRTQQEDSAVYLCASSDRGHGTDTQYFGPGTRLTVL.

The rearrangement links TRBV10-2 to TRBJ1-1, with 7 bases lining up with TRBD1. J lost 4 bases, V lost 4 bases, and 3 bases had no gene match. Looked up from germline, CDR1 is WSHSY and CDR2 is SAAADI. CDR3 length: 13 residues. The CDR3: CASSGQGRTEAFF. CDR3 nucleotide sequence: TGCGCCAGCAGTGGACAGGGTCGCACTGAAGCTTTCTTT.

The chain combines TRBV5-4 with TRBJ2-1; 8 bases line up with TRBD2. V trimming: 6 bases; J trimming: 7 bases; junction bases outside the gene matches: 9. CDR3 length: 14 residues. CDR1 is SGHNT, CDR2 YYREEE, per germline (reference sequence). This chain's CDR3 is CASTVARGVNEQFF. The CDR3, as DNA: TGTGCCAGCACCGTCGCGCGGGGGGTTAATGAGCAGTTCTTC. Looking up the rest from reference TRBV5-4 and TRBJ2-1 gives the full variable domain: ETGVTQSPTHLIKTRGQQVTLRCSSQSGHNTVSWYQQALGQGPQFIFQYYREEENGRGNFPPRFSGLQFPNYSSELNVNALELDDSALYLCASTVARGVNEQFFGPGTRLTVL.

V is TRBV5-4 and J is TRBJ1-1; TRBD1 matches 9 bases. Trimming took 7 bases from V and 0 from J; bases not matched to a gene: 1. The CDR3 totals 13 residues. The V gene's germline CDR1 is SGHNT and CDR2 YYREEE (reference sequence). CDR3 nucleotide sequence: TGTGCCAGCGGGGACAGGGTGAACACTGAAGCTTTCTTT. Translation gives CASGDRVNTEAFF. The whole variable domain, filled in from reference TRBV5-4 and TRBJ1-1, reads ETGVTQSPTHLIKTRGQQVTLRCSSQSGHNTVSWYQQALGQGPQFIFQYYREEENGRGNFPPRFSGLQFPNYSSELNVNALELDDSALYLCASGDRVNTEAFFGQGTRLTVV.

This rearrangement joins TRBV27 to TRBJ2-7; 10 nucleotides line up with TRBD1. Germline lookup yields CDR1 MNHEY and CDR2 SMNVEV (reference sequence). Trimming cost V 5 bases and J 0 bases; bases outside gene matches: 1. The CDR3 is 14 residues long. Here the CDR3 reads CASSRTGGSYEQYF. CDR3 DNA: TGTGCCAGCAGTCGGACAGGGGGCTCCTACGAGCAGTACTTC.

The V gene is TRBV9, the J gene TRBJ2-2, with D perhaps TRBD2 (6 bases). This CDR3 spans 18 amino acids. Trimming stripped 3 bases from V and 8 bases from J, with 26 bases between. Per the germline V gene, CDR1 is SGDLS and CDR2 is YYNGEE. The CDR3 DNA sequence: TGTGCCAGCAGCGCCTTCACCTCCGGGACCGCCGCGGGGGGGGAGCTGTTTTTT. The encoded protein is CASSAFTSGTAAGGELFF.

V gene TRBV19 combines with J gene TRBJ1-5, with D uncertain. This CDR3 contains 13 residues. In germline, CDR1 is LNHDA, CDR2 SQIVND (reference sequence). V was shortened by 3 bases and J by 7 bases, with 10 bases between the two germline ends. The CDR3 region is CASSIQVDQPQHF. For the CDR3, the DNA is TGTGCCAGTAGTATTCAGGTTGACCAGCCCCAGCATTTT.

The chain uses TRBV20-1 and TRBJ2-5, with TRBD2 as a possible D gene (5 bases). Germline V gene sequence: CDR1 DFQATT, CDR2 SNEGSKA (reference sequence). This CDR3 contains 11 residues. V was cut by 7 bases and J by 11 bases, with 17 bases left in between. In DNA form, the CDR3 reads TGCAGTGTCAGGCGGGTTAAGGAGCAGTACTTC. This gives the protein CSVRRVKEQYF.

A note on this clone: Other nucleotide sequences in the sample specify the same CDR3. The V and J genes are TRBV28 and TRBJ1-4; possibly TRBD1 for D (5 bases). V shed 2 bases and J shed 7 bases, with 11 bases lying between them. This CDR3 contains 14 residues. Per germline, CDR1 MDHEN and CDR2 SYDVKM. CDR3 coding DNA: TGTGCCAGCAGTTTAGGGCAGGGCGGTGAAAAACTGTTTTTT. It translates to CASSLGQGGEKLFF.

The V gene is TRBV6-6, the J gene TRBJ2-1; 10 bases align to TRBD2. This CDR3 spans 15 amino acids. V was clipped by 6 bases and J by 8 bases; unmatched bases: 10. Germline lookup yields CDR1 MNHNY and CDR2 SVGAGI (reference sequence). The CDR3 bases are TGTGCCAGCAGCCGCCCTAGCGGGAGTAACGATGAGCAGTTCTTC. It specifies CASSRPSGSNDEQFF.